These T cell receptor beta chains were read from a single sample in a study of beta chain features in type 1 diabetes. The protocol was immunoSEQ multiplex PCR, while the TCRdb copy is restricted to in-frame clones and leaves out a portion. This sample has about 180,000 clones, with under 9.5% found just once. Specimen: central memory CD4+ T cells from blood. Receptor source: a man younger than 30 with type 1 diabetes. CDR3s include the opening cysteine and the closing phenylalanine or tryptophan. The D gene is left open where the match is weak. Clone size, where shown, is once, few, many, or a class for clones that have expanded.

d_call j_call v_call clone_size cdr3_aa cdr3_nt
TRBD1 TRBJ2-1 TRBV7-2 few CASSLVGTGSRNEQFF TGTGCCAGCAGCTTAGTGGGGACAGGGTCACGCAATGAGCAGTTCTTC
TRBD1 TRBJ2-7 TRBV29-1 few CSVERGGQGRGEQYF TGCAGCGTTGAGAGGGGGGGACAGGGGAGAGGCGAGCAGTACTTC
. TRBJ2-7 TRBV19 few CASSILDTGTYEQYF TGTGCCAGTAGTATTCTTGACACGGGAACCTACGAGCAGTACTTC
TRBD2 TRBJ2-2 TRBV5-1 many CASSRTGLADYTGELFF TGCGCCAGCAGCCGAACGGGACTAGCGGATTACACCGGGGAGCTGTTTTTT
. TRBJ1-1 TRBV28 few CATGSGNVGGAFF TGTGCCACCGGAAGTGGAAACGTCGGCGGGGCTTTCTTT
TRBD1 TRBJ2-3 TRBV4-2 . CASSQAGQGIADTQYF TGTGCCAGCAGCCAAGCGGGACAGGGGATCGCAGATACGCAGTATTTT
. TRBJ2-5 TRBV7-9 . CASSLGQQIQETQYF TGTGCCAGCAGCTTAGGACAGCAGATTCAAGAGACCCAGTACTTC
. TRBJ2-7 TRBV4-3 few CASSFETPSYEQYF TGCGCCAGCAGCTTCGAGACACCCTCCTACGAGCAGTACTTC
. TRBJ2-7 TRBV5-1 few CASSWDTGSYEQYF TGCGCCAGCAGCTGGGACACGGGTTCATACGAGCAGTACTTC
. TRBJ1-2 TRBV29-1 few CSVSRANYGYTF TGCAGCGTTAGCAGGGCTAACTATGGCTACACCTTC
. TRBJ1-5 TRBV28 . CASSRGGSNQPQHF TGTGCCAGCAGCCGGGGGGGGAGCAATCAGCCCCAGCATTTT
. TRBJ2-1 TRBV27 few CASSFISRAGEQFF TGTGCCAGCAGTTTTATTAGTAGGGCGGGTGAGCAGTTCTTC
. TRBJ2-5 TRBV30 . CAWSGPGETQYF TGTGCCTGGAGTGGTCCGGGGGAGACCCAGTACTTC
TRBD2 TRBJ2-3 TRBV28 . CASSLLFTSGITDTQYF TGTGCCAGCAGTTTGTTGTTCACTAGCGGGATAACAGATACGCAGTATTTT
TRBD1 TRBJ2-7 TRBV5-5 few CASSSGQGYEQYF TGTGCCAGCAGCTCCGGACAGGGCTATGAGCAGTACTTC
TRBD1 TRBJ2-1 TRBV6-6 few CASSGTGGRQQFF TGTGCCAGCAGTGGGACAGGGGGACGCCAGCAGTTCTTC
TRBD2 TRBJ2-3 TRBV7-2 few CASSQTSGRGADTQYF TGTGCCAGCAGCCAAACTAGCGGGAGGGGCGCAGATACGCAGTATTTT
. TRBJ1-5 TRBV29-1 many CSVTTGTVGQPQHF TGCAGCGTGACTACAGGGACGGTAGGGCAGCCCCAGCATTTT
TRBD2 TRBJ2-3 TRBV29-1 . CAHQRGRADTQYF TGCGCGCATCAGCGGGGGAGGGCAGATACGCAGTATTTT
TRBD2 TRBJ2-7 TRBV9 . CASSVTAGGEQYF TGTGCCAGCAGCGTAACTGCGGGGGGAGAGCAGTACTTC
. TRBJ2-6 TRBV5-6 few CASSLAGPWAGANVLTF TGTGCCAGCAGCTTGGCAGGGCCATGGGCGGGGGCCAACGTCCTGACTTTC
TRBD1 TRBJ1-2 TRBV5-1 once CASSPTTDRGEGYTF TGCGCCAGCAGCCCGACCACGGACAGGGGGGAAGGCTACACCTTC
TRBD1 TRBJ1-2 TRBV5-1 . CASSLAGTGGHHGYTF TGCGCCAGCAGCTTGGCCGGGACAGGAGGTCATCATGGCTACACCTTC
TRBD1 TRBJ1-1 TRBV15 . CATSGTGGTEAFF TGTGCCACCAGCGGTACAGGGGGCACTGAAGCTTTCTTT
. TRBJ1-4 TRBV9 . CASSVVSGGGEKLFF TGTGCCAGCAGCGTAGTGTCAGGAGGAGGGGAAAAACTGTTTTTT
TRBD2 TRBJ2-5 TRBV7-2 few CASLRLAGGKETQYF TGTGCCAGCCTGAGACTAGCGGGGGGAAAAGAGACCCAGTACTTC
. TRBJ2-5 TRBV7-9 . CASSLRQGETQYF TGTGCCAGCAGCTTAAGGCAGGGGGAGACCCAGTACTTC
. TRBJ1-1 TRBV28 few CASSLVSVVRNTEAFF TGTGCCAGCAGTTTAGTCTCGGTGGTTAGGAACACTGAAGCTTTCTTT
TRBD1 TRBJ1-2 TRBV2 . CASRAQGGGYTF TGTGCCAGCAGAGCACAGGGGGGCGGCTACACCTTC
TRBD1 TRBJ2-2 TRBV5-1 few CASSGQGVTGELFF TGCGCCAGCAGCGGACAGGGAGTAACCGGGGAGCTGTTTTTT
. TRBJ2-3 TRBV4-3 . CASSQKGSPPGTDTQYF TGCGCCAGCAGCCAAAAGGGGTCCCCCCCAGGCACAGATACGCAGTATTTT
. TRBJ1-2 TRBV18 . CASSPPTASYGYTF TGTGCCAGCTCACCGCCCACTGCATCCTATGGCTACACCTTC
TRBD1 TRBJ1-1 TRBV27 . CASSPDRDAFF TGTGCCAGCAGCCCGGACAGGGATGCTTTCTTT
TRBD2 TRBJ2-1 TRBV7-2 . CASSLTSGGVYNEQFF TGTGCCAGCAGCTTGACTAGCGGGGGGGTTTACAATGAGCAGTTCTTC
TRBD1 TRBJ2-6 TRBV30 many CAWLKGAVTGANVLTF TGTGCCTGGCTAAAGGGGGCTGTTACTGGGGCCAACGTCCTGACTTTC
. TRBJ1-1 TRBV7-2 . CASSRDLNTEAFF TGTGCCAGCAGCCGGGATCTAAACACTGAAGCTTTCTTT
TRBD1 TRBJ2-7 TRBV5-6 few CASSWGTDSYEQYF TGTGCCAGCAGCTGGGGGACAGACTCCTACGAGCAGTACTTC
. TRBJ2-1 TRBV7-9 many CASSLRPTSFDEQFF TGTGCCAGCAGCTTACGACCCACTAGCTTCGATGAGCAGTTCTTC
TRBD2 TRBJ2-2 TRBV4-1 . CASRRYPSGANTGELFF TGCGCCAGCAGGCGTTACCCTAGCGGGGCGAACACCGGGGAGCTGTTTTTT
. TRBJ2-3 TRBV4-1 . CASSQDYPGDTQYF TGCGCCAGCAGCCAAGATTATCCCGGAGATACGCAGTATTTT
. TRBJ2-1 TRBV5-1 . CASSPGASSSYNEQFF TGCGCCAGCAGCCCTGGGGCATCCAGCTCCTACAATGAGCAGTTCTTC
. TRBJ1-1 TRBV5-1 few CASSFSPMGATEAFF TGCGCCAGCAGCTTTTCCCCGATGGGGGCCACTGAAGCTTTCTTT
TRBD1 TRBJ2-7 TRBV29-1 . CSVAPGQGYEQYF TGCAGCGTTGCCCCGGGACAGGGCTACGAGCAGTACTTC
TRBD1 TRBJ1-1 TRBV19 . CASTRGWNTEAFF TGTGCCAGTACCAGGGGGTGGAACACTGAAGCTTTCTTT
TRBD1 TRBJ2-2 TRBV2 . CARTRLGQGYNTGELFF TGTGCCAGGACCAGACTTGGACAGGGGTATAACACCGGGGAGCTGTTTTTT